What follows describes a single T cell receptor beta chain. This clonotype was seen a few times. What this receptor recognizes is not known. No base quality values were provided; no much bigger clone lies one nucleotide off. The sample is drawn from a study of CD8 T cells in Susac syndrome (dated by TCRdb to about 2019). As for the study more broadly: Whether CD8+ T cell activation and differentiation in Susac syndrome was antigen driven was tested using repertoire sequencing. The study compared CD8+ T cell repertoire clonality among about a dozen healthy donors, about 14 Susac syndrome patients and approximately 16 multiple sclerosis patients.

From the cysteine through the phenylalanine, the CDR3 covers 15 amino acids. Kept here is only the CDR3 DNA, which spans 45 bases and is read in frame from base 1. CDR1 and CDR2 (MGHRA, YSYEKL) derive from the germline V gene. Trimming leaves V shorter by 4 bases and J shorter by 6 bases, with the junction holding 10 bases beyond the gene matches. High-throughput TCR beta sequencing profiled peripheral blood CD8+ and CD4+ T cells from healthy donors, Susac syndrome patients and multiple sclerosis patients. Treatment-naive patients with stable or active relapsing-remitting disease fulfilling revised McDonald criteria were used as multiple sclerosis controls. Bulk CD8+ and CD4+ T cells were purified by magnetic negative isolation, whereas CD8+ TEMRA cells were enriched by FACS. Blood was collected in EDTA tubes and processed within 24 hours, with PBMCs isolated through density gradient centrifugation. PBMCs intended for TCR sequencing were cryopreserved in liquid nitrogen and thawed later in a water bath at 37 degrees C. Purity of sorted or isolated CD4+, CD8+ and CD8+ TEMRA cells was at least 90%.

RNA was extracted using the RNeasy kit, and about 0.45 to 1 ug of the RNA was reverse transcribed with random hexamers. The immunoSEQ multiplex PCR assay, covering 54 Vbeta and 13 Jbeta segments, was used to amplify TCR beta CDR3 regions. To correct PCR amplification bias, a synthetic template baseline was used for both primer optimization and computational correction. In the original analysis: Only productive sequences were kept, with reads annotated to V, D and J genes according to IMGT and analyzed in immunoSEQ Analyzer. Clonality was computed as one minus Shannon entropy normalized by log2 of the number of productive unique sequences. For each patient and control, public and private clones were evaluated among the 100 most prevalent clones. Clones were defined as Susac-specific when absent from the healthy and MS cohorts, from approximately 970 published viral clones and from other ImmuneACCESS disease sequences. The raw public data were reprocessed by TCRdb itself: fastp quality trimming at Q25, MiXCR clonotype calling, in-frame beta chains only. Each entry is one CDR3 protein sequence, shown with its most common DNA and genes. TCRdb's processing, not the authors' own work, is the source of the V and J calls. The sample data list roughly 80,000 distinct CDR3 sequences, and roughly 90% of these were observed just once. Under 0.6% of the sample rests with the top ten.

The paper as a whole reports these results and caveats: The study acknowledged that relatively few individuals were included in the TCR sequencing and HLA analysis.

Specimen: CD8+ T cells from PBMCs. The sequence was collected from a human donor with multiple sclerosis. The V and J segments used are TRBV4-1 and TRBJ2-7, with TRBD2 matching 9 junction bases. The encoded CDR3 is CASSPVAGARAEQYF. The DNA reads as follows: TGCGCCAGCAGCCCAGTAGCGGGAGCTCGAGCCGAGCAGTACTTC.